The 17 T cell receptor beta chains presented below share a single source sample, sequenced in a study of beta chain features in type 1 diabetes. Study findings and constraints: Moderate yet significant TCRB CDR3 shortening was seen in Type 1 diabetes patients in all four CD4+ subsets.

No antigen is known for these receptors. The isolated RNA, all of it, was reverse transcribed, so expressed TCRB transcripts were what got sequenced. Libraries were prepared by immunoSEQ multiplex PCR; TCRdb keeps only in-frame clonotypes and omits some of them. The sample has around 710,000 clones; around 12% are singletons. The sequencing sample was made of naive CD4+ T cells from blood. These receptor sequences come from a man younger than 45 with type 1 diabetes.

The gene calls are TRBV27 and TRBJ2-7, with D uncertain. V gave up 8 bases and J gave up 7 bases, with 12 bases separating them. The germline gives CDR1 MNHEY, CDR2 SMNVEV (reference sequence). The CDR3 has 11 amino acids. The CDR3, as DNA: TGTGCCAGCCAAAGCGTCCGGGAGCAGTACTTC. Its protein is CASQSVREQYF.

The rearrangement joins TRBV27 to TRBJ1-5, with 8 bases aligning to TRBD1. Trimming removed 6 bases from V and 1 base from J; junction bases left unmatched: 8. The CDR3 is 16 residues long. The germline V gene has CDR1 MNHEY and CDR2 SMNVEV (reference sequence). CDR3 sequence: CASSSRGRGSNQPQHF. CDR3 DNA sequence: TGTGCCAGCAGCTCCAGGGGGCGCGGAAGCAATCAGCCCCAGCATTTT.

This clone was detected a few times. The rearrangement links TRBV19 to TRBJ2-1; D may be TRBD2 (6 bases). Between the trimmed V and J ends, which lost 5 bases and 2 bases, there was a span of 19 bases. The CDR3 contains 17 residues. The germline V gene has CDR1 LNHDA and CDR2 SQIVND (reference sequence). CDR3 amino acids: CASSGVLAPNAYNEQFF. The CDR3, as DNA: TGTGCCAGTAGTGGAGTGCTAGCGCCCAATGCCTACAATGAGCAGTTCTTC.

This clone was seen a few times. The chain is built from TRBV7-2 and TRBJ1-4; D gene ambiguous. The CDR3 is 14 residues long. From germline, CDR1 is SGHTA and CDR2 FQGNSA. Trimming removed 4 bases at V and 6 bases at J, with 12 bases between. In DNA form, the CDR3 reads TGTGCCAGCAGCTCTATGAGGAGTGATGAAAAACTGTTTTTT. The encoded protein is CASSSMRSDEKLFF. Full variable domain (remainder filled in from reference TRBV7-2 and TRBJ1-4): GAGVSQSPSNKVTEKGKDVELRCDPISGHTALYWYRQSLGQGLEFLIYFQGNSAPDKSGLPSDRFSAERTGGSVSTLTIQRTQQEDSAVYLCASSSMRSDEKLFFGSGTQLSVL.

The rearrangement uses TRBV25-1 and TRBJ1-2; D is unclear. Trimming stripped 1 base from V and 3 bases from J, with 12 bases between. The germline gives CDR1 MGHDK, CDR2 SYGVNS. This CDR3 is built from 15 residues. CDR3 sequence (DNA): TGTGCCAGCAGTGAATCCGTCAGACCCTACTATGGCTACACCTTC. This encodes CASSESVRPYYGYTF.

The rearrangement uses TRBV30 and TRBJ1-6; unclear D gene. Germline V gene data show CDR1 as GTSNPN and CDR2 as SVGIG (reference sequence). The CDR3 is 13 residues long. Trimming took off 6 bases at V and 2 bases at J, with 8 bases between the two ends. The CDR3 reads CACGRPYNSPLHF. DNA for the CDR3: TGTGCCTGTGGAAGGCCCTATAATTCACCCCTCCACTTT.

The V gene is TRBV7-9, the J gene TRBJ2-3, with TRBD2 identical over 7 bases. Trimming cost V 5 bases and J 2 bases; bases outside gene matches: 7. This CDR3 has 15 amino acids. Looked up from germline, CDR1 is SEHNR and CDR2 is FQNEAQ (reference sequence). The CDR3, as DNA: TGTGCCAGCAGCACGGCAGCGGGGTTCACAGATACGCAGTATTTT. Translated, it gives CASSTAAGFTDTQYF.

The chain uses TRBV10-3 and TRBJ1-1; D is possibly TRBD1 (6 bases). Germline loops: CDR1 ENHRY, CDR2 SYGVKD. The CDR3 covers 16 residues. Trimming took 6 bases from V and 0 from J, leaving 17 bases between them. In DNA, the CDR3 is TGTGCCATCAGCCTACAGGGAACGGGGTTGAACACTGAAGCTTTCTTT. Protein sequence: CAISLQGTGLNTEAFF.

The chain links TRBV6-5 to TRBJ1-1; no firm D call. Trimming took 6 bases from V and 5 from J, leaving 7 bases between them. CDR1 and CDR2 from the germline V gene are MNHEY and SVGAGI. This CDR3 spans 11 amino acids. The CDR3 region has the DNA TGTGCCAGCAGCCACGGGACTGAAGCTTTCTTT. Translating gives CASSHGTEAFF.

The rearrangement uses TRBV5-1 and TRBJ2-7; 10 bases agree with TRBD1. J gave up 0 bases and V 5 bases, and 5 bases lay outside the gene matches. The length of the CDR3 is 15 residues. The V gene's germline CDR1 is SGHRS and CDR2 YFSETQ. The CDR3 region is CASRDRGVLSYEQYF. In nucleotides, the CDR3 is TGCGCCAGCAGGGACAGGGGGGTACTCTCCTACGAGCAGTACTTC.

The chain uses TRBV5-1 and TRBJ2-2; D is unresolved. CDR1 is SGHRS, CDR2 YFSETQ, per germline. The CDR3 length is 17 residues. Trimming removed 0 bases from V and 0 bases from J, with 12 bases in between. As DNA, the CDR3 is TGCGCCAGCAGCTTGGCCCATCTCCCGGCGAACACCGGGGAGCTGTTTTTT. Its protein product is CASSLAHLPANTGELFF.

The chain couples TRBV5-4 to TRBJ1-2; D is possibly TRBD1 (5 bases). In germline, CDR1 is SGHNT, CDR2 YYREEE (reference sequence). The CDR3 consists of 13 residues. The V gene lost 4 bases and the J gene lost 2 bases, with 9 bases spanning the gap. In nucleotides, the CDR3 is TGTGCCAGCAGCCGGGACGGCAACTATGGCTACACCTTC. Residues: CASSRDGNYGYTF. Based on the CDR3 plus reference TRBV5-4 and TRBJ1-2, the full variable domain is ETGVTQSPTHLIKTRGQQVTLRCSSQSGHNTVSWYQQALGQGPQFIFQYYREEENGRGNFPPRFSGLQFPNYSSELNVNALELDDSALYLCASSRDGNYGYTFGSGTRLTVV.

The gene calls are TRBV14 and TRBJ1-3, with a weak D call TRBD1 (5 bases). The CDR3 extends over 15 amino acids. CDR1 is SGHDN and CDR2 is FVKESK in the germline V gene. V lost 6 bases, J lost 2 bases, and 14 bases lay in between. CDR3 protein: CASRVDTEAGNTIYF. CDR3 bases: TGTGCCAGCAGGGTGGACACAGAGGCTGGAAACACCATATATTTT.

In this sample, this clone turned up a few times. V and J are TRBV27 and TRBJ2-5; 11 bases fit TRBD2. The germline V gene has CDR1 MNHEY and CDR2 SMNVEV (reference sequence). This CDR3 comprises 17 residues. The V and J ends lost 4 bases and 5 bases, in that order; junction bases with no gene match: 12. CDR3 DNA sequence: TGTGCCAGCAGTTCTAGCGGGGGGCCCATAAGTGAGGAGACCCAGTACTTC. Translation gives CASSSSGGPISEETQYF.

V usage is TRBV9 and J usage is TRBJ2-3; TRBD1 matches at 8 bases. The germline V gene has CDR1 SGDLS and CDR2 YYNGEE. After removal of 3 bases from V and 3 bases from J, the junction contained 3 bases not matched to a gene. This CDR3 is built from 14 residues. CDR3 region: CASSGTGGTDTQYF. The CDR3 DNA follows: TGTGCCAGCAGCGGAACAGGGGGGACAGATACGCAGTATTTT. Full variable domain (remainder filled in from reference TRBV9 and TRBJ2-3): DSGVTQTPKHLITATGQRVTLRCSPRSGDLSVYWYQQSLDQGLQFLIQYYNGEERAKGNILERFSAQQFPDLHSELNLSSLELGDSALYFCASSGTGGTDTQYFGPGTRLTVL.

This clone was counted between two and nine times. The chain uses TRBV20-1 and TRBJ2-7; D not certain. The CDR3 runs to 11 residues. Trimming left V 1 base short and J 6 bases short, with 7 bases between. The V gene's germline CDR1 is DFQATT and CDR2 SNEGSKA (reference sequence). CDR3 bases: TGCAGTGCTAGAGCCTCGGGCGAGCAGTACTTC. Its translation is CSARASGEQYF.

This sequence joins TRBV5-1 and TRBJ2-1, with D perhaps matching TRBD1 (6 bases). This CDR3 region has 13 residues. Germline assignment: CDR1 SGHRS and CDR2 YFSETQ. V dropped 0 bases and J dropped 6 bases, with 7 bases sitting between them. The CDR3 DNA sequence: TGCGCCAGCAGCTTGGACAGGGTCAATGAGCAGTTCTTC. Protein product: CASSLDRVNEQFF.